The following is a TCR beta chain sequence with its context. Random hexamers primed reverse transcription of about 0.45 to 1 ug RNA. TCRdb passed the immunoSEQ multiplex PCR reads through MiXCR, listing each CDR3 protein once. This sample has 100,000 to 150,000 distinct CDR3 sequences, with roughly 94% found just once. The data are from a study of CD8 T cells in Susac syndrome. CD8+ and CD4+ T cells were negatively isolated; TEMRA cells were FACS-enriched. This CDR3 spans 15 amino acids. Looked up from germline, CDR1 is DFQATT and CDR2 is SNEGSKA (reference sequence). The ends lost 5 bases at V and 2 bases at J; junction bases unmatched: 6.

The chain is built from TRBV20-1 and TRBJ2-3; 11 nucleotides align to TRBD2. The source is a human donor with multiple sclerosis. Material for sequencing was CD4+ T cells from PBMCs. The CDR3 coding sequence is TGCAGTGCTCTTGGGACTAGCGGCTTCACAGATACGCAGTATTTT. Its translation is CSALGTSGFTDTQYF.